Presented here are 17 T cell receptor beta chains from one specimen sequenced in a study of cytotoxic CD8 clonotypes in ibrutinib-treated CLL. Method: immunoSEQ multiplex PCR; TCRdb's copy keeps in-frame clones and lacks some. The data hold roughly 54,000 clones, with about 50% observed a single time. The input for sequencing was PBMCs, taken after 24 months of ibrutinib treatment. These receptors were taken from a human donor with chronic lymphocytic leukemia.

This sequence joins TRBV5-1 and TRBJ2-1, with 9 bases that match TRBD1. Germline V gene sequence: CDR1 SGHRS, CDR2 YFSETQ. The CDR3 has 17 amino acids. V shed 4 bases, J shed 4 bases, and the junction held 12 bases outside the gene matches. CDR3 loop: CASSVHIAGTGYNEQFF. In nucleotides, the CDR3 is TGCGCCAGCAGCGTACATATAGCCGGGACAGGGTACAATGAGCAGTTCTTC.

The V gene is TRBV10-3, the J gene TRBJ2-6; 7 nucleotides line up with TRBD2. With V trimmed by 7 bases and J by 2 bases, 2 bases remained unmatched. Looked up from germline, CDR1 is ENHRY and CDR2 is SYGVKD. CDR3 length: 14 residues. The CDR3 nucleotides read TGTGCCATCATGGGGGGGACTGGGGCCAACGTCCTGACTTTC. Translation: CAIMGGTGANVLTF.

Ten or more counts support this clone. The rearrangement links TRBV2 to TRBJ2-7, with 7 bases lining up with TRBD1. The CDR3 has 15 residues. The ends lost 4 bases at V and 0 bases at J; junction bases unmatched: 6. The germline V gene has CDR1 SNHLY and CDR2 FYNNEI. This CDR3 reads CASSGLGQNSYEQYF. The CDR3 DNA sequence: TGTGCCAGCAGTGGGTTGGGACAGAACTCCTACGAGCAGTACTTC.

This chain links TRBV5-4 with TRBJ2-7; TRBD2 agrees at 14 bases. There are 14 residues in the CDR3. With V trimmed by 0 bases and J by 13 bases, 6 bases remained unmatched. Looked up from germline, CDR1 is SGHNT and CDR2 is YYREEE (reference sequence). The CDR3 is CASSLAGTSGGVYF. The DNA of the CDR3 is TGTGCCAGCAGCTTGGCTGGGACTAGCGGGGGTGTATACTTC.

This clone has a handful of counts. This chain links TRBV10-3 with TRBJ2-2, with D possibly being TRBD1 (6 bases). V was trimmed by 6 bases and J by 0 bases, leaving 11 bases between them. Germline V gene data show CDR1 as ENHRY and CDR2 as SYGVKD. The CDR3 covers 15 residues. The CDR3, as DNA: TGTGCCATCAGCCCCGGACAGACGAACACCGGGGAGCTGTTTTTT. This gives the protein CAISPGQTNTGELFF.

This clone occurred a few times. This chain connects TRBV19 to TRBJ2-1; 7 nucleotides agree with TRBD2. This CDR3 comprises 14 residues. CDR1 and CDR2 (germline): LNHDA, SQIVND (reference sequence). The trim removed 3 bases at V and 9 bases at J, leaving 8 bases unmatched. The CDR3 nucleotides read TGTGCCAGTAGTATTTCGGGCAGGGAGGGTGAGCAGTTCTTC. This encodes CASSISGREGEQFF.

The chain is built from TRBV5-6 and TRBJ2-7, with D possibly TRBD2 on 6 matching bases. V was trimmed by 4 bases and J by 4 bases, leaving 18 bases between them. The CDR3 has 15 amino acids. CDR1 and CDR2 from the germline V gene are SGHDT and YYEEEE. Here the CDR3 DNA reads TGTGCCAGCAGCCCCAACCTGGGGGGAGCTTACGAGCAGTACTTC. Protein product: CASSPNLGGAYEQYF. The full variable domain, rest sourced from reference TRBV5-6 and TRBJ2-7, is DAGVTQSPTHLIKTRGQQVTLRCSPKSGHDTVSWYQQALGQGPQFIFQYYEEEERQRGNFPDRFSGHQFPNYSSELNVNALLLGDSALYLCASSPNLGGAYEQYFGPGTRLTVT.

This chain joins TRBV18 and TRBJ1-2, with unresolved D. Germline CDR1 and CDR2: KGHSH and LQKENI. The V gene lost 1 base and the J gene lost 3 bases, with 6 bases spanning the gap. This CDR3 is built from 13 residues. CDR3 nucleotide sequence: TGTGCCAGCTCACCACAGGGTGACTATGGCTACACCTTC. The encoded protein is CASSPQGDYGYTF.

This clone was counted a few times. The genes are TRBV10-2 and TRBJ2-2; the D gene is possibly TRBD1 (5 bases). Germline CDR1 is WSHSY and CDR2 is SAAADI. Trimming left V 7 bases short and J 1 base short, with 16 bases between. The CDR3 has 16 amino acids. The CDR3 reads CASTYIRGWNTGELFF. Written as DNA, the CDR3 is TGCGCCAGCACGTACATAAGGGGATGGAACACCGGGGAGCTGTTTTTT.

The count of this clone is one. The chain carries TRBV11-2 and TRBJ2-1, with 8 bases identical to TRBD1. V lost 4 bases to trimming and J lost 4 bases; unmatched junction nucleotides: 6. CDR1 is SGHAT and CDR2 is FQNNGV in the germline V gene. This CDR3 spans 15 amino acids. The CDR3 loop reads CASSSRTGSYNEQFF. CDR3 coding DNA: TGTGCCAGCAGCTCCCGGACAGGGTCTTACAATGAGCAGTTCTTC.

In DNA, the CDR3 is TGTGCCAGCAGTTACTCTGGGACAGGGGGTTTAGATACGCAGTATTTT. Its translation: CASSYSGTGGLDTQYF. This chain joins TRBV27 and TRBJ2-3; the match to TRBD1 covers 11 bases. V was clipped by 4 bases and J by 5 bases; unmatched bases: 8. Per germline, CDR1 MNHEY and CDR2 SMNVEV (reference sequence). This CDR3 contains 16 residues.

This clone was counted a single time. The rearrangement links TRBV6-1 to TRBJ2-7, with D tentatively TRBD1 (6 bases). The CDR3 extends over 13 amino acids. In germline, CDR1 is MNHNS, CDR2 SASEGT. V was cut by 9 bases and J by 2 bases, with 14 bases left in between. CDR3 nucleotide sequence: TGTGCCAGAGAAAGACAGGAGCCCTACGAGCAGTACTTC. This translates into CARERQEPYEQYF.

The V and J genes are TRBV10-3 and TRBJ1-2, with D uncertain. In germline, CDR1 is ENHRY, CDR2 SYGVKD. CDR3 length: 12 residues. The germline V and J ends were trimmed by 10 bases and 4 bases, with 13 bases remaining between them. CDR3 residues: CATVIAGYGYTF. The CDR3 bases are TGTGCCACCGTAATTGCAGGCTATGGCTACACCTTC.

The table lists this clone with many counts. The rearrangement links TRBV11-2 to TRBJ2-3; 7 nucleotides align to TRBD2. V lost 3 bases and J lost 7; bases outside the gene matches: 19. Germline V gene sequence: CDR1 SGHAT, CDR2 FQNNGV. The CDR3 is 18 residues long. CDR3 sequence: CASSLLTGKAGSQNTQYF. The CDR3 nucleotides are TGTGCCAGCAGCTTGTTGACCGGGAAAGCGGGGTCCCAAAATACGCAGTATTTT.

This chain uses TRBV27 with TRBJ1-2; no reliable D call. This CDR3 contains 13 residues. The germline V gene encodes CDR1 MNHEY and CDR2 SMNVEV (reference sequence). Between the trimmed V and J ends, which lost 3 bases and 4 bases, there was a span of 9 bases. The CDR3 sequence: CASSFSGSYGYTF. The DNA for the CDR3 is TGTGCCAGCAGTTTCTCCGGGAGCTATGGCTACACCTTC.

This clone was observed a handful of times. The chain joins TRBV7-9 to TRBJ1-2, with a weak D call TRBD1 (6 bases). V was cut by 0 bases and J by 6 bases, with 14 bases left in between. This CDR3 is built from 15 residues. From germline, CDR1 is SEHNR and CDR2 FQNEAQ (reference sequence). The CDR3 nucleotides are TGTGCCAGCAGCTTAGCGCTTGCGGCAGGGGATGGCTACACCTTC. This sequence encodes CASSLALAAGDGYTF. Looking up the rest from reference TRBV7-9 and TRBJ1-2 gives the full variable domain: DTGVSQNPRHKITKRGQNVTFRCDPISEHNRLYWYRQTLGQGPEFLTYFQNEAQLEKSRLLSDRFSAERPKGSFSTLEIQRTEQGDSAMYLCASSLALAAGDGYTFGSGTRLTVV.

This clone showed up just a few times. The junction and the germline gene differ at one end; a read error may be behind it. This sequence joins TRBV2 and TRBJ2-7, with a weak D call TRBD1 (6 bases). This CDR3 is 11 amino acids long. CDR1 and CDR2 from the germline V gene are SNHLY and FYNNEI. The CDR3 loop reads CASSAAAGVHF. The CDR3 DNA is TGTGCCAGCAGTGCGGCGGCAGGGGTTCACTTC.